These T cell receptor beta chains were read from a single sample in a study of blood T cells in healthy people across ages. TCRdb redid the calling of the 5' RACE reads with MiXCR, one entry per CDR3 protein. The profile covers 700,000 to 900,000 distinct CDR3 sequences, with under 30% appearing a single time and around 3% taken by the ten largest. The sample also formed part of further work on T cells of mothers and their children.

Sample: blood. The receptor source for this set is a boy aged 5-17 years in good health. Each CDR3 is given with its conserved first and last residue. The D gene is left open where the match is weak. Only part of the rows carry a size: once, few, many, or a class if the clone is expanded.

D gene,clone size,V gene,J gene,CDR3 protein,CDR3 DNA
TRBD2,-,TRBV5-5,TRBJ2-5,CASSRGGKETQYF,TGTGCCAGCTCCCGGGGGGGGAAAGAGACCCAGTACTTC
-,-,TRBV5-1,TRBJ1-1,CASRWDGMNTEAFF,TGCGCCAGCAGATGGGACGGTATGAACACTGAAGCTTTCTTT
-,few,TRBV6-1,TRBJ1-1,CATGAENTEAFF,TGTGCCACCGGCGCAGAGAACACTGAGGCTTTCTTT
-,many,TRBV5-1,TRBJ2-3,CASSPQRGATDTQYF,TGCGCCAGCAGCCCTCAGAGGGGGGCCACAGATACGCAGTATTTT
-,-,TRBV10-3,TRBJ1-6,CASKQFTENNSLLHF,TGTGCCAGCAAGCAATTCACAGAGAATAATTCACTCCTCCACTTT
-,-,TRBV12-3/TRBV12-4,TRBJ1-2,CASNLPGAPYGYTF,TGTGCCAGCAACCTACCGGGGGCCCCTTATGGCTACACCTTC
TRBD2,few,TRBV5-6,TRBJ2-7,CASSRPAGRGFYEQYF,TGTGCCAGCAGCCGTCCCGCGGGGCGGGGGTTCTACGAGCAGTACTTC
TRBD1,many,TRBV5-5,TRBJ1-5,CASSLGQGYQPQHF,TGTGCCAGCAGCTTGGGACAGGGCTATCAGCCCCAGCATTTT
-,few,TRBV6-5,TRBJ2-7,CASSTRAGLIYEQYF,TGTGCCAGCAGTACCCGGGCGGGTCTTATCTACGAGCAGTACTTC
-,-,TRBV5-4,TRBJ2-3,CASSFPGRTDTQYF,TGTGCCAGCAGCTTTCCGGGAAGGACAGATACGCAGTATTTT
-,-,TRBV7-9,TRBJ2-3,CASSWRGIISPDTQYF,TGTGCCAGCAGCTGGAGGGGGATCATTTCCCCAGATACGCAGTATTTT
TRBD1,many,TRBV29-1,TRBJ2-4,CSVGDRVGKNIQYF,TGCAGCGTGGGGGACAGGGTTGGCAAAAACATTCAGTACTTC
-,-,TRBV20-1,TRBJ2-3,CSARDPGGITDTQYF,TGCAGTGCTAGAGATCCCGGCGGGATCACAGATACGCAGTATTTT
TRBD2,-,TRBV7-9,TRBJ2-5,CASSFSTSGRRETQYF,TGTGCCAGCAGCTTCTCTACGAGCGGGAGGAGAGAGACCCAGTACTTC
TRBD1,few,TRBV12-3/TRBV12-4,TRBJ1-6,CASGEGRGINNSPLHF,TGTGCCAGCGGAGAAGGCAGGGGGATTAATAATTCACCCCTCCACTTT
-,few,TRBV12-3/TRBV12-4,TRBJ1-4,CASSFQGTTNEKLFF,TGTGCCAGCAGTTTTCAAGGAACAACTAATGAAAAACTGTTTTTT
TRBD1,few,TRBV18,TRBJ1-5,CASSPTGTGGQPQHF,TGTGCCAGCTCACCAACGGGGACAGGGGGGCAGCCCCAGCATTTT
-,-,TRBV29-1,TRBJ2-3,CSVERGDTTDTQYF,TGCAGCGTTGAGAGAGGGGATACCACAGATACGCAGTATTTT
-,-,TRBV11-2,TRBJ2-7,CASSLSRVSSYEQYF,TGTGCCAGCAGCTTATCTAGGGTCAGCTCCTACGAGCAGTACTTC
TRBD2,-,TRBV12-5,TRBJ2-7,CASGLVPSGAYEQYF,TGTGCTAGTGGTTTGGTCCCTAGCGGGGCCTACGAGCAGTACTTC
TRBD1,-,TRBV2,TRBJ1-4,CASGPSGGEDEKLFF,TGTGCCAGCGGCCCCTCAGGGGGCGAAGATGAAAAACTGTTTTTT
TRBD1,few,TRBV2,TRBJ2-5,CATAGDRGEETQYF,TGTGCCACCGCGGGGGACAGGGGGGAAGAGACCCAGTACTTC
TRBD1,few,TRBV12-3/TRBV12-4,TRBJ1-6,CASTTRGQGNSPLHF,TGTGCCAGCACCACTCGGGGACAGGGGAATTCACCCCTCCACTTT
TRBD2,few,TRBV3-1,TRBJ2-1,CASSQTRAGGDEQFF,TGTGCCAGCAGCCAGACCCGGGCGGGGGGGGATGAGCAGTTCTTC
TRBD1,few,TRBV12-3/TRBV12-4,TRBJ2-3,CASRGTGRGDTQYF,TGTGCCAGCAGGGGGACAGGGCGCGGAGATACGCAGTATTTT
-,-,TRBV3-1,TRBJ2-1,CASSQPGYYNEQFF,TGTGCCAGCAGTCAGCCGGGATACTACAATGAGCAGTTCTTC
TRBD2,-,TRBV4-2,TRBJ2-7,CASSQEGLAGGSWYEQYF,TGTGCCAGCAGCCAAGAGGGACTAGCGGGGGGATCTTGGTACGAGCAGTACTTC
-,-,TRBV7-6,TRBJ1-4,CASSLASAVATNEKLFF,TGTGCCAGCAGCTTAGCCTCGGCAGTAGCAACTAATGAAAAACTGTTTTTT
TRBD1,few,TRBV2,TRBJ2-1,CASSVSGGLNEQFF,TGTGCCAGCAGTGTTTCAGGGGGCCTCAATGAGCAGTTCTTC
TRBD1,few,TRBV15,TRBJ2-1,CATSRAQGWNEQFF,TGTGCCACCAGCAGAGCACAGGGGTGGAATGAGCAGTTCTTC
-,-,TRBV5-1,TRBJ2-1,CASSLVAAGNNEQFF,TGCGCCAGCAGCTTGGTGGCGGCCGGAAACAATGAGCAGTTCTTC
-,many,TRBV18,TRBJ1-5,CASSLNQGSNQPQHF,TGTGCCAGCTCACTAAACCAAGGTAGCAATCAGCCCCAGCATTTT
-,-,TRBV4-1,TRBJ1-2,CASSQVPALYGYTF,TGCGCCAGCAGCCAAGTCCCCGCGCTATATGGCTACACCTTC
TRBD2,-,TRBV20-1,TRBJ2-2,CSARSGPAGLTGELFF,TGCAGTGCTAGGAGCGGGCCAGCGGGACTCACCGGGGAGCTGTTTTTT
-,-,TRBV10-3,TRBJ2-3,CAIAGLGDTQYF,TGTGCCATCGCGGGCCTGGGAGATACGCAGTATTTT
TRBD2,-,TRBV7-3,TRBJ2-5,CASSSGTSGGVETQYF,TGTGCCAGCAGCTCGGGGACTAGCGGGGGGGTAGAGACCCAGTACTTC
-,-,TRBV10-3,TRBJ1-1,CAISEHRDTTLNTEAFF,TGTGCCATCAGTGAGCACCGGGACACGACACTGAACACTGAAGCTTTCTTT
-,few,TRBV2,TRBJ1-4,CASSEAPPGTVNEKLFF,TGTGCCAGCAGTGAAGCCCCCCCCGGGACGGTGAATGAAAAACTGTTTTTT
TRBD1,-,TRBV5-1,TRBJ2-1,CATGTGEPNEQFF,TGCGCCACGGGGACAGGGGAGCCCAATGAGCAGTTCTTC